This TCR beta chain appears in the sequencing data of a study of control samples from healthy donors and cancer patients. With 4 bases clipped from V and 0 bases from J, the junction kept 11 bases outside the gene matches. This CDR3 is 16 amino acids long. Germline CDR1 and CDR2: SQVTM and ANQGSEA. Sequencing was performed with immunoSEQ multiplex PCR; in TCRdb, only in-frame clones are kept and a portion is missing. The sample includes 150,000 to 200,000 clones, nearly 90% of them seen just once. Sequenced input: blood. The TCR comes from a woman between 50 and 59 years old in good health. The rearrangement links TRBV29-1 to TRBJ1-1; 7 positions match TRBD1. The CDR3 loop is CSVVSGGTYMNTEAFF. DNA for the CDR3: TGCAGCGTTGTATCAGGGGGTACTTACATGAACACTGAAGCTTTCTTT. The variable domain in full, with the rest retrieved from reference TRBV29-1 and TRBJ1-1, is SAVISQKPSRDICQRGTSLTIQCQVDSQVTMMFWYRQQPGQSLTLIATANQGSEATYESGFVIDKFPISRPNLTFSTLTVSNMSPEDSSIYLCSVVSGGTYMNTEAFFGQGTRLTVV.